Detailed here is one T cell receptor (beta chain). Its antigen is still unknown. The data derive from a study of vaccination effects on CD4 cells after COVID-19. Study-wide points: Few convalescent patients were included, and no early post-infection timepoints were sampled.

Sequencing used immunoSEQ multiplex PCR; TCRdb keeps in-frame clones, though not all of them. Here the sample spans tens of thousands of clones, roughly 74% being singletons. Trimming stripped 5 bases from V and 0 bases from J, with 8 bases between. The CDR3 sequence is 14 residues long. The germline V gene has CDR1 KGHDR and CDR2 SFDVKD. On roughly day 10 of culture, CD4+ T cells were separated out. Participants were vaccinated with two doses of either the BNT162b2 or mRNA-1273 vaccine. No vaccinee had earlier SARS-CoV-2 infection, and nucleocapsid antibodies were negative. Half the medium was replaced with IL-2 medium on days 3 and 7.

The chain employs TRBV24-1 and TRBJ2-3; no clear D gene. The source was CD4+ T cells from PBMCs cultured without peptide, collected after COVID-19 vaccination. The TCR comes from a human donor who received a COVID-19 vaccine. CDR3 bases: TGTGCCACCAGTGCGAGTTCTAGCACAGATACGCAGTATTTT. Its translation: CATSASSSTDTQYF.